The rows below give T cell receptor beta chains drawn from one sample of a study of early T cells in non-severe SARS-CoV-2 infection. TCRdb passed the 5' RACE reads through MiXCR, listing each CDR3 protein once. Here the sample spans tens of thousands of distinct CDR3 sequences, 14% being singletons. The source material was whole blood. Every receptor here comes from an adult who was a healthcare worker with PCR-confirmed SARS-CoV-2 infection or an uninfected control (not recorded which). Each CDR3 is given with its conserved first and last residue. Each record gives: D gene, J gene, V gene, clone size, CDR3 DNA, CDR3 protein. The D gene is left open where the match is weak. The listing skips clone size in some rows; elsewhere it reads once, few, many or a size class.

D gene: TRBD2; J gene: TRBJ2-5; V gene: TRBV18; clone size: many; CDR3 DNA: TGTGCCAGCTCACCACCCGGCGGGGGGACGGAGACCCAGTACTTC; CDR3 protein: CASSPPGGGTETQYF
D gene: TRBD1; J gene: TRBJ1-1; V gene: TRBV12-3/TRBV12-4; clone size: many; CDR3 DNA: TGTGCCAGCAGTCATGGACAGGACACTGAAGCTTTCTTT; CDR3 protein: CASSHGQDTEAFF
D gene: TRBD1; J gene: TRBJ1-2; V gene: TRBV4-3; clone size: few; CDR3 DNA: TGCGCCAGCAGCCAGGCTATACAGGGGGCCTATGGCTACACCTTC; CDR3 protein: CASSQAIQGAYGYTF
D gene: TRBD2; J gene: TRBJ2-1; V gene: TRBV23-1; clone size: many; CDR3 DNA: TGCGCCAGCAGTCATACTAGCGGGGGGGCCTATCCCTACAATGAGCAGTTCTTC; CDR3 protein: CASSHTSGGAYPYNEQFF
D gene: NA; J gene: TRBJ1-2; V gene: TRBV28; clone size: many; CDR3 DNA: TGTGCCAGCAGTTTCCAGGGGAACTATGGCTACACCTTC; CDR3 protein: CASSFQGNYGYTF
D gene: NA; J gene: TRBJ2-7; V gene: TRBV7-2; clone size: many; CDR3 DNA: TGTGCCAGCAGCCAGGGCTACTACGAGCAGTACTTC; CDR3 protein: CASSQGYYEQYF
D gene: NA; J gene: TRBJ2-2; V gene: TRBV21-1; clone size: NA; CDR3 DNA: TGTCTGGAACGGGGGCCCAAGGGCGGGGAGCTGTTTTTT; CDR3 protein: CLERGPKGGELFF
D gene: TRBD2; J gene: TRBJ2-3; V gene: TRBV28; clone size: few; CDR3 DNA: TGTGCCAGCAGTTCTAGGACTAGAACAGATACGCAGTATTTT; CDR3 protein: CASSSRTRTDTQYF
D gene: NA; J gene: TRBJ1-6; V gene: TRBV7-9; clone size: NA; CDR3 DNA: TGTGCCAGCAGCTATATCAGGGAGTGGACCTATAATTCACCCCTCCACTTT; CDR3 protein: CASSYIREWTYNSPLHF
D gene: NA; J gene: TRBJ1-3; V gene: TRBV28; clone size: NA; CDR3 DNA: TGTGCCAGCACCTCATCGAGAGGGAGTAACACCATATATTTT; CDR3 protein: CASTSSRGSNTIYF
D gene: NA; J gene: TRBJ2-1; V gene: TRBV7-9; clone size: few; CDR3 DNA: TGTGCCAGCAGCTTACAGGACAACTACAATGAGCAGTTCTTC; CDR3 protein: CASSLQDNYNEQFF
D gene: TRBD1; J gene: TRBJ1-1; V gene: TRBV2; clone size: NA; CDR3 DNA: TGTGCCAGCAGGCCGGGACAGGGCACGAACACTGAAGCTTTCTTT; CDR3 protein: CASRPGQGTNTEAFF
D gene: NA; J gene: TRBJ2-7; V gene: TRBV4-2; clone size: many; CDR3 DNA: TGTGCCAGCAGCGTACCCCTAGGGGCCTCAGAGCAGTACTTC; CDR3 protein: CASSVPLGASEQYF
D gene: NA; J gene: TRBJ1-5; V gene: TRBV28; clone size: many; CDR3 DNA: TGTGCCAGCAGCTTGGGGAATCAGCCCCAGCATTTT; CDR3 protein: CASSLGNQPQHF
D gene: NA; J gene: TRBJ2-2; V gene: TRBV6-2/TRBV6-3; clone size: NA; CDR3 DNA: TGTGCCAGCAGTTACGGTGGGGCTGACACCGGGGAGCTGTTTTTT; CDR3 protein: CASSYGGADTGELFF
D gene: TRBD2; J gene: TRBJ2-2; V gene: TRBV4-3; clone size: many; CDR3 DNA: TGCGCCAGCTCTCCAAGATTTCGGGGGGGCACCGGGGAGCTGTTTTTT; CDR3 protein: CASSPRFRGGTGELFF
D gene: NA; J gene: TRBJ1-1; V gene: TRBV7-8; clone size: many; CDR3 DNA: TGTGCCAGCAGCGGCAGCGGTAGTCGGACAAAGGAAGCTTTCTTT; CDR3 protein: CASSGSGSRTKEAFF
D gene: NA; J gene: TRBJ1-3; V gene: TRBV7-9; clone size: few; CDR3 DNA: TGTGCCAGCAGCTTAGGGGGTGCGAGCTCTGGAAACACCATATATTTT; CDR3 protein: CASSLGGASSGNTIYF
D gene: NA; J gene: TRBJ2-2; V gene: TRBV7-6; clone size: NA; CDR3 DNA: TGTGCCAGCAGCTTAGGGGGCCAAAACACCGGGGAGCTGTTTTTT; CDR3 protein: CASSLGGQNTGELFF
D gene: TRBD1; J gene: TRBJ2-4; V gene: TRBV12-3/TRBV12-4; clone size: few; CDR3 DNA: TGTGCCAGCAGTCCCAGGGGGTTCGGGAACATTCAGTACTTC; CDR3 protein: CASSPRGFGNIQYF
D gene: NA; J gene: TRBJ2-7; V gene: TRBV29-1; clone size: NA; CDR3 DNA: TGCAGCGTTGCAGCAGACTCCTACGAGCAGTACTTC; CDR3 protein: CSVAADSYEQYF
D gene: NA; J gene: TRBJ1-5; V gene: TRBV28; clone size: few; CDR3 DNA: TGTGCCAGCAGAACAGGGTACGTCGGCAATCAGCCCCAGCATTTT; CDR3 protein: CASRTGYVGNQPQHF
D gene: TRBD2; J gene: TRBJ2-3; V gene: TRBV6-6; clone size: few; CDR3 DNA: TGTGCCAGCAGCAGAATTCCTAGCGGAACTAGCACAGATACGCAGTATTTT; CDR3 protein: CASSRIPSGTSTDTQYF
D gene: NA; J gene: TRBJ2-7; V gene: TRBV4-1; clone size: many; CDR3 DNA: TGCGCCAGCAGCCAAGTCCAGGGCTCCTACGAGCAGTACTTC; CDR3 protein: CASSQVQGSYEQYF
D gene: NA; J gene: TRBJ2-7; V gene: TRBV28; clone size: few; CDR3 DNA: TGTGCCAGCAGTTTAAGCCCAGTCTCCGAGCAGTACTTC; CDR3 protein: CASSLSPVSEQYF
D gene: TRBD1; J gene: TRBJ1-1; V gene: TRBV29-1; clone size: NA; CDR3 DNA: TGCAGCGGAGACAGGGGTGTAGGCACTGAAGCTTTCTTT; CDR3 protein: CSGDRGVGTEAFF
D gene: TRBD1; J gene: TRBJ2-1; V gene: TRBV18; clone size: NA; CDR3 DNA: TGTGCCAGCTCACCATATCAAAACAGGGGAAATGAGCAGTTCTTC; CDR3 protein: CASSPYQNRGNEQFF
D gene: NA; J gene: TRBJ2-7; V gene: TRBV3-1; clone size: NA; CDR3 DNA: TGTGCCAGCAGCCAATGGCTAGGGCCCCGGGAGCAGTACTTC; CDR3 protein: CASSQWLGPREQYF
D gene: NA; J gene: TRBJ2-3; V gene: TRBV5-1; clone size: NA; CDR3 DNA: TGCGCCAGCAGCTTGGATTTGGAAGATACGCAGTATTTT; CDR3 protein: CASSLDLEDTQYF
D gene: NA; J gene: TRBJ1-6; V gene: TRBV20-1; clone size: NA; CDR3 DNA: TGCAGTACTAGCGGGCATAAAAGTAATACACCCCTCCACTTT; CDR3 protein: CSTSGHKSNTPLHF
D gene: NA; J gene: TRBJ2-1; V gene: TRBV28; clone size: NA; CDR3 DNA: TGTGCCAGCAGTCCCCTTTTCTCCCGCAATGAGCAGTTCTTC; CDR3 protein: CASSPLFSRNEQFF
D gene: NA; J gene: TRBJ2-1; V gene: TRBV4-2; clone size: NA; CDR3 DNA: TGTGCCAGCAGCCAAGATTGGGCCGGAGGGAATGAGCAGTTCTTC; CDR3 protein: CASSQDWAGGNEQFF
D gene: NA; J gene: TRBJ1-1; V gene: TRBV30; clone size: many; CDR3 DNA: TGTGCCTGGAGTGTACAGGGGAACACTGAAGCTTTCTTT; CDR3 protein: CAWSVQGNTEAFF
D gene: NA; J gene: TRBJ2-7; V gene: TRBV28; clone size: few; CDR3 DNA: TGTGCCAGCAACGCGGGGGCCTCCTACGAGCAGTACTTC; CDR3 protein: CASNAGASYEQYF
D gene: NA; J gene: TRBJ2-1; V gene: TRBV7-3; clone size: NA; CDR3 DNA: TGTGCCAGCAGCTTTACCTCGTCGGGTGAGCAGTTCTTC; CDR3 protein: CASSFTSSGEQFF
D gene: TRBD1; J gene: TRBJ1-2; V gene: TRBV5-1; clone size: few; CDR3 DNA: TGCGCCAGCAGCCTCCTGGACAGGGACTATGGCTACACCTTC; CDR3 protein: CASSLLDRDYGYTF
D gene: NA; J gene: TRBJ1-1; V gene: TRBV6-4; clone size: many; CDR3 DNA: TGTGCCAGCAGGGCCGAAGGGGGAAGTGGCACTGAAGCTTTCTTT; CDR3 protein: CASRAEGGSGTEAFF
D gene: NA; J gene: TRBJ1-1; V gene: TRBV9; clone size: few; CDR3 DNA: TGTGCCAGCAGCGTAGAGGGCAGGGCGAACACTGAAGCTTTCTTT; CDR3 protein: CASSVEGRANTEAFF
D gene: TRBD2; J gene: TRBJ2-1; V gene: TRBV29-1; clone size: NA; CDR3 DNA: TGCAGCGTTGACCCGGGGGGTCTGTCTGATTCCTACAATGAGCAGTTCTTC; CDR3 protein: CSVDPGGLSDSYNEQFF
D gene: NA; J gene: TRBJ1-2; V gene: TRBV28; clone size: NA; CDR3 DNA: TGTGCCAGCAGTTTAGCACAGGGAGATGGCTACACCTTC; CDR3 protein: CASSLAQGDGYTF
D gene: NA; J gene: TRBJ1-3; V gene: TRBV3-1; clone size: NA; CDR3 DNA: TGTGCCAGCAGCCAAGTTGCGTCCGGGGCTCGTGGAAACACCATATATTTT; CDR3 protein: CASSQVASGARGNTIYF
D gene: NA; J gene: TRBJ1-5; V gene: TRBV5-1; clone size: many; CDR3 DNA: TGCGCCAGCAGCTCCAGGGACCTACTAGGCAATCAGCCCCAGCATTTT; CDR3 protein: CASSSRDLLGNQPQHF
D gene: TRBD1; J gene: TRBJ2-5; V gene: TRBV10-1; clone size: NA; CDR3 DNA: TGCGCCAGCAGTGAAGGGACAGGGGGCATGAAGACCCAGTACTTC; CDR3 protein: CASSEGTGGMKTQYF
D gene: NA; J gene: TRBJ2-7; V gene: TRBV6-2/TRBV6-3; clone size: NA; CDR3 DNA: TGTGCCAGCAAGACCGTCAATCCCAGATTAAAGTACTTC; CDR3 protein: CASKTVNPRLKYF
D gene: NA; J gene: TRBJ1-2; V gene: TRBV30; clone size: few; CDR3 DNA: TGTGCCTGGGGCTCGGGTCGCGGCTACACCTTC; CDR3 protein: CAWGSGRGYTF
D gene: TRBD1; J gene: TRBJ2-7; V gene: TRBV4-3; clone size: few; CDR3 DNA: TGCGCCAGCAGCCAAGCTACGACAGGGCGATACGAGCAGTACTTC; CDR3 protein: CASSQATTGRYEQYF
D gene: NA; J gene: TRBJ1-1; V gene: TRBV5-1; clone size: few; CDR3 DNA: TGCGCCAGCAGCTTGGGGGGATACCCGAACACTGAAGCTTTCTTT; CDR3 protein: CASSLGGYPNTEAFF
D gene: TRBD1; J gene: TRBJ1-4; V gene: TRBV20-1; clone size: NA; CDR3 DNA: TGCAGTGCTAGGACAGGGAAGCCTACCTTTAATGAAAAACTGTTTTTT; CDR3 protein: CSARTGKPTFNEKLFF
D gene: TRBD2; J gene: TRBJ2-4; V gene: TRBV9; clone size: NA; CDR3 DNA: TGTGCCAGCAGCGCGAGCGGGGGGGCCTCCAAAAACATTCAGTACTTC; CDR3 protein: CASSASGGASKNIQYF
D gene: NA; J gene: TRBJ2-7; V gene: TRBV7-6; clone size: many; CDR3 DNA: TGTGCCAGCAGTCCCAGAACCTACGAGCAGTACTTC; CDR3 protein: CASSPRTYEQYF
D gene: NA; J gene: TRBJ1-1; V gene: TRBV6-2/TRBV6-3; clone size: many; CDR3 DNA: TGTGCCACCGCCGGGACGGTAGACCCCGAAGCTTTCTTT; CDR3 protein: CATAGTVDPEAFF
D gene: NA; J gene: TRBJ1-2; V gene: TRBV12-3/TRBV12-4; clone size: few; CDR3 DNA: TGTGCCAGCAGTTTCGGGGCCGACCATCACACCTTC; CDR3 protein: CASSFGADHHTF
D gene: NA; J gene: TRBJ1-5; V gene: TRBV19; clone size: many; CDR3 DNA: TGTGCCAGTAGTATTCGGCAGGGAGGTTATAGCAATCAGCCCCAGCATTTT; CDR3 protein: CASSIRQGGYSNQPQHF
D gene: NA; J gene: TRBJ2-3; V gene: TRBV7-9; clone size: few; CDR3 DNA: TGTGCCAGCAGCTTAGGGGTTCGGCCCCTACGCACAGATACGCAGTATTTT; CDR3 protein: CASSLGVRPLRTDTQYF
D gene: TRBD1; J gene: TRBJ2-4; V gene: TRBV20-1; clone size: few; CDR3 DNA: TGCAGTGCTAGAGAACAGGGGAAAAACATTCAGTACTTC; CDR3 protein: CSAREQGKNIQYF
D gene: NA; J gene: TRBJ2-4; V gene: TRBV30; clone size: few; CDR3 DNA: TGTGCCTGGAGTGCCTTGGTACCCACAGTGGGAAACATTCAGTACTTC; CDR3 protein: CAWSALVPTVGNIQYF
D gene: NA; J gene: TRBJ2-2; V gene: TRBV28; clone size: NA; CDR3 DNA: TGTGCCAGCACCGTGACCGGGGAGCTGTTTTTT; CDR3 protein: CASTVTGELFF
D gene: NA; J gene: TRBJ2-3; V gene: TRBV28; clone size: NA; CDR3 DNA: TGTGCCAGCAGTTTAACAGGGCTGGGAGATACGCAGTATTTT; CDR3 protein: CASSLTGLGDTQYF
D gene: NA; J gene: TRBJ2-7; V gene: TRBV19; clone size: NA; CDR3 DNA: TGTGCCAGTAGCCTCTCGAGGATTTATAACGAGCAGTACTTC; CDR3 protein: CASSLSRIYNEQYF